This record covers a single T cell receptor beta chain. The CDR3 spans 17 residues. Germline V gives CDR1 MGHRA, CDR2 YSYEKL. The V end lost 4 bases, the J end lost 5 bases, and 23 bases lay between the germline ends. The sample comes from a study of response to subunit inactivated influenza vaccine. TCRdb re-analysed the RT-PCR reads in MiXCR, keeping a single row per CDR3 protein. This sample has some 300,000 distinct CDR3 sequences, with about 20% found just once. Sequenced here: PBMCs from blood, sampled less than 22 months after vaccination. This sequence joins TRBV4-1 and TRBJ1-1; D may be TRBD1 (5 bases). The TCR was taken from a man aged 50 to 69 who received an inactivated influenza vaccine. The CDR3 sequence is CASSRMRRGGELTEAFF. CDR3 DNA: TGCGCCAGCAGCCGCATGAGGCGGGGCGGGGAGTTGACTGAAGCTTTCTTT.